The clone carrying this T cell receptor beta chain was detected only once. Profiling relied on immunoSEQ multiplex PCR, and the TCRdb table lists in-frame clones only, not all of them. The repertoire includes roughly 14,000 clones, approximately 88% of them detected once, and around 12% sits in the top ten. This entry comes from a study of technical replicates of blood from several donors. V was cut by 0 bases and J by 0 bases, with 16 bases left in between. Per the germline V gene, CDR1 is SGHRS and CDR2 is YFSETQ. The CDR3 has 17 residues. The genes are TRBV5-1 and TRBJ2-7, with D maybe TRBD1 (5 bases). The sample was PBMCs. This sequence was found in a human donor in good health. CDR3 sequence: CASSLDVMGQGSYEQYF. The CDR3 bases are TGCGCCAGCAGCTTGGACGTTATGGGGCAGGGCTCCTACGAGCAGTACTTC.